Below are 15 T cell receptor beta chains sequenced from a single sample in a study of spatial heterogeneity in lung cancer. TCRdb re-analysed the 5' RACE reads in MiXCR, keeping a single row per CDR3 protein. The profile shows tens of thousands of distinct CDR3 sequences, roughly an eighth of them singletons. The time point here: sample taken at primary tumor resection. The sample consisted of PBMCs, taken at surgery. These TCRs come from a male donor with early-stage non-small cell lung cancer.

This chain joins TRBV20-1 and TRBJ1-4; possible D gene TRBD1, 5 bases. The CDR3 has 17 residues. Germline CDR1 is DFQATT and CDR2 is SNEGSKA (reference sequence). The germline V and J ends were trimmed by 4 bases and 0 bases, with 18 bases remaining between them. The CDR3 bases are TGCAGTGCTACCCCTCCGGGGCCAACGACAACTAATGAAAAACTGTTTTTT. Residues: CSATPPGPTTTNEKLFF.

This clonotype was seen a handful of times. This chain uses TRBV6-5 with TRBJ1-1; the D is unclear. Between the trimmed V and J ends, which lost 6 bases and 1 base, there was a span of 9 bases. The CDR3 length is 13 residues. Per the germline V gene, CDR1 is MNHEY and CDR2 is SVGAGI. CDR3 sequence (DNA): TGTGCCAGCAGCCGCGCGGAGAACACTGAAGCTTTCTTT. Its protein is CASSRAENTEAFF.

The CDR3 loop is CASSGQLSTDTQYF. CDR3 DNA: TGTGCCAGTAGTGGGCAGCTGAGCACAGATACGCAGTATTTT. The chain uses TRBV19 and TRBJ2-3; D is unresolved. The CDR3 sequence is 14 residues long. The ends were cut back, 5 bases at V and 0 bases at J, with 9 bases in the middle. Germline CDR1 and CDR2: LNHDA and SQIVND (reference sequence).

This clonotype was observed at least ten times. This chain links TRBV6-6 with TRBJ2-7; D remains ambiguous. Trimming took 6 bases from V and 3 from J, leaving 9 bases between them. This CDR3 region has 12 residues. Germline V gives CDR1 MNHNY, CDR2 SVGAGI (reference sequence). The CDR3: CASRGPNYEQYF. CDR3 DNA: TGTGCCAGCAGAGGCCCTAACTACGAGCAGTACTTC.

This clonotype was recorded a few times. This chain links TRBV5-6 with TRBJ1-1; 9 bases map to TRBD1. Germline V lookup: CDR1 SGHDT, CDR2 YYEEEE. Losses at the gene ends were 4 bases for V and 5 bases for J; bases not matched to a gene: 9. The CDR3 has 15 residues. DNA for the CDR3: TGTGCCAGCAGCCGCCAGGACAGGGGCAGAACTGAAGCTTTCTTT. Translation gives CASSRQDRGRTEAFF.

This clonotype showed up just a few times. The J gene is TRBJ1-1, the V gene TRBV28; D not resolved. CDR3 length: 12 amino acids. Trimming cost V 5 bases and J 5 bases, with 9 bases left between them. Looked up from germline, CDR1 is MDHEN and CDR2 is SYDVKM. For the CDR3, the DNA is TGTGCCAGCAGTCAAAGCCTGACTGAAGCTTTCTTT. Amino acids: CASSQSLTEAFF. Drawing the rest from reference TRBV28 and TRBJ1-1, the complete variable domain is DVKVTQSSRYLVKRTGEKVFLECVQDMDHENMFWYRQDPGLGLRLIYFSYDVKMKEKGDIPEGYSVSREKKERFSLILESASTNQTSMYLCASSQSLTEAFFGQGTRLTVV.

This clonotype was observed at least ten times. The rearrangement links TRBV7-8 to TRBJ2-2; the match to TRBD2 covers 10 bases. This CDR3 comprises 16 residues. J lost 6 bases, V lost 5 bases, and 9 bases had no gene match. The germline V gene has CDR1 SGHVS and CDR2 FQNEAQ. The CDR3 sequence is CASSPPSGGAAGELFF. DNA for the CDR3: TGTGCCAGCAGCCCTCCAAGCGGGGGGGCCGCCGGGGAGCTGTTTTTT.

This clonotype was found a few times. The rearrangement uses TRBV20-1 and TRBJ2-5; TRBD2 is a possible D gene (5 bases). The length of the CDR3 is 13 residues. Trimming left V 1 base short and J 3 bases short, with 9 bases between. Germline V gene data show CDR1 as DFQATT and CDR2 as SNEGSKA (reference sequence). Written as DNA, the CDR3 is TGCAGTGCTAGAGTAAACGGGAAAGAGACCCAGTACTTC. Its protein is CSARVNGKETQYF.

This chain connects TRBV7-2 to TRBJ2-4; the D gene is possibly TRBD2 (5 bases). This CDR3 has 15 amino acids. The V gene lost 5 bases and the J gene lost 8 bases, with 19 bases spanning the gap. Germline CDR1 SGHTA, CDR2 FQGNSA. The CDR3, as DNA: TGTGCCAGCAGCAGATTAGCCGTTGCGCGGGACATTCAGTACTTC. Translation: CASSRLAVARDIQYF.

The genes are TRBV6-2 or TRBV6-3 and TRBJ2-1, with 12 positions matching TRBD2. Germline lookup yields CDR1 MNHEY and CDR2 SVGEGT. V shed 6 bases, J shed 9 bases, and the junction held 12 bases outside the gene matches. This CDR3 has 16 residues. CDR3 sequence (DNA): TGTGCCAGCAGCCCTCGTCTAGCGGGGGGGCCTGGTGAGCAGTTCTTC. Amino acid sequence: CASSPRLAGGPGEQFF.

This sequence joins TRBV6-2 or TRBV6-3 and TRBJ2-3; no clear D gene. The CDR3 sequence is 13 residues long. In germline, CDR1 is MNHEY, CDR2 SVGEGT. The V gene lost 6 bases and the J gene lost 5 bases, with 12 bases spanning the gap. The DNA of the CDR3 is TGTGCCAGCAGGCCCGAGGACCGAGATACGCAGTATTTT. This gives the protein CASRPEDRDTQYF.

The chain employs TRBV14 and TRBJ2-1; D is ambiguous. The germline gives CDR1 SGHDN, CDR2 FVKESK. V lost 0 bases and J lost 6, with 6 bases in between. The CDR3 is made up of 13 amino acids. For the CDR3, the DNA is TGTGCCAGCAGCCAAGATCTGGGCAATGAGCAGTTCTTC. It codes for CASSQDLGNEQFF.

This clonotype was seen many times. In nucleotides, the CDR3 is TGCAGTGCTAGAGATGTCACTAGCGGAAACACCGGGGAGCTGTTTTTT. Translated: CSARDVTSGNTGELFF. V is TRBV20-1 and J is TRBJ2-2, with 8 bases fitting TRBD2. CDR3 length: 16 residues. V trimming: 0 bases; J trimming: 2 bases; junction bases outside the gene matches: 5. Germline CDR1 reads DFQATT; CDR2 reads SNEGSKA (reference sequence).

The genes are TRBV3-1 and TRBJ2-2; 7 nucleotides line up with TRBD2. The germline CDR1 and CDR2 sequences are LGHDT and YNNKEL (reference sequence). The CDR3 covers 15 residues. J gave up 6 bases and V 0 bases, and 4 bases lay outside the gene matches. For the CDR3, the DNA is TGTGCCAGCAGCCAAGATTATGCGGGGGCCGGGGAGCTGTTTTTT. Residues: CASSQDYAGAGELFF.

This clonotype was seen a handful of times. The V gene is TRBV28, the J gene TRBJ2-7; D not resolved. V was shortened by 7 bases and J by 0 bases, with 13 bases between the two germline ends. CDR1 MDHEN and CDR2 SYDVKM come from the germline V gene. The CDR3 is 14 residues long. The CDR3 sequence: CASIFQRSSYEQYF. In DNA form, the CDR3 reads TGTGCCAGCATTTTTCAAAGGAGCTCCTACGAGCAGTACTTC.